This entry features one T cell receptor beta chain sequence. Antigen: not known. These data come from a study of cytomegalovirus exposure and HLA in healthy donors. Study summary: As an earlier analysis found, about 190 million T cells yielded over 95 million unique TCR beta sequences. Drawn from HLA-typed donors, around 85 million unique TCRs were held in an early data release.

Findings of the study overall: Reportedly, fewer N-insertions than the roughly 600-donor mean appeared in an Asian-associated ancestry cluster in a later analysis. As a later analysis revealed, the rate of TCR association differed by HLA locus, with DRB1 most and HLA-C fewest.

The CDR3 consists of 13 residues. Looked up from germline, CDR1 is SGHTA and CDR2 is FQGNSA. The junction had 8 bases not matched to a gene; V was cut back by 10 bases and J by 3 bases. PCR used 60 Vbeta primers and 13 Jbeta primers. Using immunoSEQ multiplex PCR, the repertoire was profiled, and TCRdb retains in-frame clones only, with some absent. The data contain about 130,000 clones, about 80% of them singletons. Sequencing was performed on PBMCs. This chain links TRBV7-2 with TRBJ2-5; TRBD2 agrees at 7 bases. The sequence was collected from a woman in her thirties or forties in good health and CMV-seronegative. This chain's CDR3 is CATIGAGEETQYF. CDR3 DNA: TGTGCCACCATAGGGGCGGGAGAAGAGACCCAGTACTTC. The full variable domain, in which reference TRBV7-2 and TRBJ2-5 provide the parts outside the CDR3, is GAGVSQSPSNKVTEKGKDVELRCDPISGHTALYWYRQSLGQGLEFLIYFQGNSAPDKSGLPSDRFSAERTGGSVSTLTIQRTQQEDSAVYLCATIGAGEETQYFGPGTRLLVL.